Each of the 16 T cell receptor beta chains below was sequenced from the same sample in a study of T-cell reconstitution after alpha-beta-depleted transplantation in children. Unique molecular identifiers were used to barcode this TCRbeta library. TCRdb redid the calling of the PCR reads with MiXCR, one entry per CDR3 protein. The sample lists about 980,000 distinct CDR3 sequences, around 30% occurring once. Sequences were derived from PBMCs, mostly from graft donor cells, sampled 360 days after TCRalphabeta/CD19-depleted stem cell transplant. These receptors were obtained from a boy under two years old who had a stem cell transplant for SCID, so the T cells may come from the graft donor.

This chain joins TRBV5-5 and TRBJ2-5; D possibly corresponds to TRBD2 (7 bases). V was trimmed by 4 bases and J by 5 bases, leaving 21 bases between them. This CDR3 has 16 residues. Per germline, CDR1 SGHKS and CDR2 YYEKEE (reference sequence). The CDR3 nucleotides are TGTGCCAGCAGCCAGTCTCGGGGGGCGCAATGGGAGACCCAGTACTTC. Its protein product is CASSQSRGAQWETQYF.

This chain links TRBV6-2 or TRBV6-3 with TRBJ2-2; unclear D gene. Germline V CDR1 and CDR2: MNHEY, SVGEGT. The CDR3 has 16 residues. V gave up 7 bases and J gave up 0 bases, with 15 bases separating them. This CDR3 is CASNNRVSANTGELFF. CDR3 nucleotides: TGTGCCAGCAATAACCGGGTATCGGCGAACACCGGGGAGCTGTTTTTT.

The sample holds a few counts of this clonotype. The chain carries TRBV4-2 and TRBJ2-3; TRBD2 matches at 13 bases. CDR3 length: 18 amino acids. Germline assignment: CDR1 LGHNA and CDR2 YNFKEQ. Germline trimming cut 4 bases from V and 0 bases from J; bases unmatched to any gene: 7. The CDR3 sequence: CASSPQTSGGLSTDTQYF. Written as DNA, the CDR3 is TGTGCCAGCAGCCCCCAGACTAGCGGGGGGTTGAGCACAGATACGCAGTATTTT.

The gene calls are TRBV28 and TRBJ1-3; D gene unclear. The germline V and J ends were trimmed by 5 bases and 5 bases, with 10 bases remaining between them. The germline V gene has CDR1 MDHEN and CDR2 SYDVKM. This CDR3 region has 13 residues. CDR3 loop: CASSERLRNTIYF. In nucleotides, the CDR3 is TGTGCCAGCAGTGAGCGTCTCCGAAACACCATATATTTT. Using reference TRBV28 and TRBJ1-3 for the parts outside the CDR3, the full variable domain is DVKVTQSSRYLVKRTGEKVFLECVQDMDHENMFWYRQDPGLGLRLIYFSYDVKMKEKGDIPEGYSVSREKKERFSLILESASTNQTSMYLCASSERLRNTIYFGEGSWLTVV.

This chain connects TRBV29-1 to TRBJ2-2; D not resolved. The V gene lost 4 bases and the J gene lost 5 bases, with 5 bases spanning the gap. This CDR3 region has 11 residues. Germline assignment: CDR1 SQVTM and CDR2 ANQGSEA. The CDR3 DNA follows: TGCAGCGTTGTAAAAACCGGGGAGCTGTTTTTT. Encoded protein: CSVVKTGELFF.

There are a few counts of this clonotype. V gene TRBV6-5 combines with J gene TRBJ1-1; D not resolved. The germline V gene encodes CDR1 MNHEY and CDR2 SVGAGI. The CDR3 is 12 residues long. The ends were cut back, 0 bases at V and 7 bases at J, with 6 bases in the middle. CDR3 nucleotide sequence: TGTGCCAGCAGTTACTCGAATAGTGAAGCTTTCTTT. Translated: CASSYSNSEAFF.

V is TRBV20-1 and J is TRBJ2-1; the D gene is possibly TRBD2 (6 bases). The CDR3 sequence is 13 residues long. The germline CDR1 and CDR2 sequences are DFQATT and SNEGSKA (reference sequence). Trimming took off 4 bases at V and 0 bases at J, with 7 bases between the two ends. The CDR3 nucleotides read TGCAGTGCTACGGGAGACTCCTACAATGAGCAGTTCTTC. Amino acids: CSATGDSYNEQFF.

The sample holds a few counts of this clonotype. The chain has TRBV29-1 and TRBJ2-7, with TRBD2 matching over 12 bases. V lost 6 bases, J lost 4 bases, and 4 bases stayed unmatched. Germline loops: CDR1 SQVTM, CDR2 ANQGSEA. The CDR3 is 13 amino acids. CDR3 nucleotide sequence: TGCAGCGTGGGACTAGCGGGCTCTTACGAGCAGTACTTC. It encodes CSVGLAGSYEQYF.

The chain couples TRBV11-3 to TRBJ2-7; possible D gene TRBD1, 7 bases. Per germline, CDR1 SGHNT and CDR2 YENEEA. The CDR3 extends over 13 amino acids. V dropped 4 bases and J dropped 6 bases, with 13 bases sitting between them. The CDR3 DNA sequence: TGTGCCAGCAGCTCCCAGGGGGGATCCGAGCAGTACTTC. This gives the protein CASSSQGGSEQYF.

This clonotype was counted a few times. V gene TRBV7-9 combines with J gene TRBJ2-7, with 8 bases aligning to TRBD2. J was trimmed by 1 base and V by 5 bases; bases with no gene match: 10. Looked up from germline, CDR1 is SEHNR and CDR2 is FQNEAQ (reference sequence). CDR3 length: 16 residues. CDR3 residues: CASSPTGRGGSYEQYF. The CDR3 DNA reads as TGTGCCAGCAGCCCGACGGGACGGGGGGGATCCTACGAGCAGTACTTC.

This clonotype was counted a few times. V usage is TRBV3-1 and J usage is TRBJ1-5, with D tentatively TRBD1 (5 bases). The ends were cut back, 4 bases at V and 6 bases at J, with 13 bases in the middle. The CDR3 has 14 residues. The germline V gene encodes CDR1 LGHDT and CDR2 YNNKEL (reference sequence). The CDR3 DNA is TGTGCCAGCAGCCCCGGGACGGGTGGTCAGCCCCAGCATTTT. It encodes CASSPGTGGQPQHF.

This clonotype turned up a few times. V usage is TRBV2 and J usage is TRBJ2-3; TRBD1 is a possible D gene (5 bases). The V and J ends lost 0 bases and 1 base respectively, with 8 bases between them. The CDR3 length is 15 residues. The germline V gene encodes CDR1 SNHLY and CDR2 FYNNEI. The CDR3 loop reads CASSEAGAGTDTQYF. DNA of the CDR3: TGTGCCAGCAGTGAAGCAGGGGCTGGCACAGATACGCAGTATTTT.

This sequence joins TRBV4-3 and TRBJ2-2; either TRBD1 or TRBD2 may supply D (5 bases each). The CDR3 contains 17 residues. Germline V gene data show CDR1 as LGHNA and CDR2 as YSLEER. V was clipped by 0 bases and J by 0 bases, with 11 bases between them. This chain's CDR3 is CASSQEYWGSNTGELFF. The CDR3 DNA sequence: TGCGCCAGCAGCCAAGAGTATTGGGGGTCGAACACCGGGGAGCTGTTTTTT.

For the CDR3, the DNA is TGTGCCAGCAGTTATGGGGAAGTCTCTGGAAACACCATATATTTT. It codes for CASSYGEVSGNTIYF. V gene TRBV12-3 or TRBV12-4 combines with J gene TRBJ1-3, with unresolved D. Trimming pared 4 bases from V and 0 bases from J, leaving 10 bases between. CDR3 length equals 15 residues.

This clonotype is a singleton in its sample. No conserved phenylalanine or tryptophan ends this CDR3, so it is likely a read error. The chain employs TRBV7-2 and TRBJ1-6, with D possibly being TRBD1 (6 bases). The V end lost 5 bases, the J end lost 14 bases, and 16 bases lay between the germline ends. This CDR3 region has 13 residues. Germline loops: CDR1 SGHTA, CDR2 FQGNSA. This chain's CDR3 is CASSNPGAATLHY. CDR3 DNA sequence: TGTGCCAGCAGCAATCCGGGGGCCGCCACCCTCCACTAT.

This clonotype came up many times. As DNA, the CDR3 is TGTGCCAGCGAGGGGGGGAACACTGAAGCTTTCTTT. It translates to CASEGGNTEAFF. This chain links TRBV28 with TRBJ1-1; TRBD1 might be the D (6 bases). Germline CDR1 and CDR2: MDHEN and SYDVKM. The CDR3 length is 12 residues. The V gene lost 8 bases and the J gene lost 1 base, with 8 bases spanning the gap.